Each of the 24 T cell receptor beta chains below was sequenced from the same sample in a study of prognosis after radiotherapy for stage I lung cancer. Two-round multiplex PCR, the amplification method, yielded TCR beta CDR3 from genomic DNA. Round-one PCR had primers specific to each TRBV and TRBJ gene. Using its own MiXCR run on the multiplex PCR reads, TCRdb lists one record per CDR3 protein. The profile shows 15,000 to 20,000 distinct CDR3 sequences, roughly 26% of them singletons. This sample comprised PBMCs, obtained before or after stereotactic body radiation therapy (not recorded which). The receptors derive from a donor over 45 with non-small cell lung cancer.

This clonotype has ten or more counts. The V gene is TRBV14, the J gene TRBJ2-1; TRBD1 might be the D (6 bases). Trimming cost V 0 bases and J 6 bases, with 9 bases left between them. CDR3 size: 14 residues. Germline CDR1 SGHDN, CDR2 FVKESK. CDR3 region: CASSQEGRGNEQFF. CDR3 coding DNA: TGTGCCAGCAGCCAAGAGGGCAGGGGCAATGAGCAGTTCTTC.

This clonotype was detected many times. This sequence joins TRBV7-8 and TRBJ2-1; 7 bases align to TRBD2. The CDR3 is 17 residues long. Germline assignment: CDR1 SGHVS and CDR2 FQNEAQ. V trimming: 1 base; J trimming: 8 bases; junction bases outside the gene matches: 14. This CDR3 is CASSLGVLAGILDEQFF. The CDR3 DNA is TGTGCCAGCAGCTTAGGTGTATTAGCGGGCATCTTGGATGAGCAGTTCTTC.

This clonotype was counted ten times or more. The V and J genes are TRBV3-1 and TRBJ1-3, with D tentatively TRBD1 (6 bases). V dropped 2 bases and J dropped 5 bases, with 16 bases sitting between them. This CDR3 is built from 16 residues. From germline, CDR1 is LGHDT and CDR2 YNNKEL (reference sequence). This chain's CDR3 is CASSQRAPGERNTIYF. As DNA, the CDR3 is TGTGCCAGCAGCCAACGCGCCCCAGGGGAGAGAAACACCATATATTTT.

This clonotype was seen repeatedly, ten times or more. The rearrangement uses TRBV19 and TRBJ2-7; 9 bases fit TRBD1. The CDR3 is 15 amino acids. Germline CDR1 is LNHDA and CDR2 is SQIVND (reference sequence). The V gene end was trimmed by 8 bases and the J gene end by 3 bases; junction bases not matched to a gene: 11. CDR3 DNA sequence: TGTGCCAGTGCCAGCCGGGACAGGGTCTACTACGAGCAGTACTTC. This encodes CASASRDRVYYEQYF. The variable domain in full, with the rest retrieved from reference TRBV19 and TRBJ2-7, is DGGITQSPKYLFRKEGQNVTLSCEQNLNHDAMYWYRQDPGQGLRLIYYSQIVNDFQKGDIAEGYSVSREKKESFPLTVTSAQKNPTAFYLCASASRDRVYYEQYFGPGTRLTVT.

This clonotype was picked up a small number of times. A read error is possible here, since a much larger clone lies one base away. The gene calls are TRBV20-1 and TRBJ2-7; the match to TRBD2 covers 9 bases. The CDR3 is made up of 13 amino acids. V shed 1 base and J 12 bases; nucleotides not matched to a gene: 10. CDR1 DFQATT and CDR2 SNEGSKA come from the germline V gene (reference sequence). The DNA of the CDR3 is TGCAGTGCTAGAGGGCGGGAGGGCATCGTGCGGTACTTC. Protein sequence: CSARGREGIVRYF.

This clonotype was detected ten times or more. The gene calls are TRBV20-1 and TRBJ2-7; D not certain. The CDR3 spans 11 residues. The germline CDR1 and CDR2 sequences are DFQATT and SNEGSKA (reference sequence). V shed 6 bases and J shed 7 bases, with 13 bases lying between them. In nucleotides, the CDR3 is TGCAGTGCCCTTAACAATATTGAGCAGTACTTC. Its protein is CSALNNIEQYF.

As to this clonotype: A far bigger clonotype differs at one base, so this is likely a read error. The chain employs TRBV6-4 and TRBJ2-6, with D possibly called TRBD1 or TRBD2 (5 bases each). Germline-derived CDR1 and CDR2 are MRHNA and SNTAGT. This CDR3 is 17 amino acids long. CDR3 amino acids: CASSRWGESSGANVVTF. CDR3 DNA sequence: TGTGCCAGCAGTAGATGGGGAGAGAGCTCTGGGGCCAACGTCGTGACTTTC.

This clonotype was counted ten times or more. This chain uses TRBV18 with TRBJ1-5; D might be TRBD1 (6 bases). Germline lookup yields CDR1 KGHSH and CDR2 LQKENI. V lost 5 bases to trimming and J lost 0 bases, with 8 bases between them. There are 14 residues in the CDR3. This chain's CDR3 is CASSRQDSNQPQHF. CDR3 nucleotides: TGTGCCAGCTCAAGACAGGATAGCAATCAGCCCCAGCATTTT.

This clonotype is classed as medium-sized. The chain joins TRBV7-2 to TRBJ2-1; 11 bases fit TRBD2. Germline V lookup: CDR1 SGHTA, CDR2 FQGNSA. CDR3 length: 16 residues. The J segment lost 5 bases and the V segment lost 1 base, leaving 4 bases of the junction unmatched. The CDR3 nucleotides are TGTGCCAGCAGCTTAGTTGGGACTAGCGGAAACAATGAGCAGTTCTTC. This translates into CASSLVGTSGNNEQFF.

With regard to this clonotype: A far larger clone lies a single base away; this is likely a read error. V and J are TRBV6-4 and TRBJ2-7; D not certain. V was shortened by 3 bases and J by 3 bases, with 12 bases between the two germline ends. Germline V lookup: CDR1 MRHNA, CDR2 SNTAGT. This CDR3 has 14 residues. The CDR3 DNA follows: TGTGCCAGCAGTGAAACGTTGTGGTACTACGAGCAGTACTTC. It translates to CASSETLWYYEQYF.

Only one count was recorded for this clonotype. The CDR3 loop reads CANSSTRRSYEQYF. For the CDR3, the DNA is TGTGCCAACAGCAGTACACGGCGGTCCTACGAGCAGTACTTC. The chain is built from TRBV24-1 and TRBJ2-7; D gene uncertain. The CDR3 covers 14 residues. V lost 11 bases to trimming and J lost 1 base, with 17 bases between them. Germline V CDR1 and CDR2: KGHDR, SFDVKD.

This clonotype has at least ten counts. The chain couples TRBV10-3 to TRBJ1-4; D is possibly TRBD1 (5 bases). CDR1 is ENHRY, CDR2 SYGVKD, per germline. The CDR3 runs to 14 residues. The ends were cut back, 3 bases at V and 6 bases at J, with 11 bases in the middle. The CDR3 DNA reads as TGTGCCATCAGTGAAGGAGGGGAAGATGAAAAACTGTTTTTT. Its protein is CAISEGGEDEKLFF.

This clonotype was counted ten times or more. The CDR3 loop is CSASDRLKMNTEAFF. The CDR3 nucleotides are TGCAGTGCTAGCGATCGACTGAAAATGAACACTGAAGCTTTCTTT. This chain uses TRBV20-1 with TRBJ1-1; D call uncertain. The CDR3 has 15 residues. Trimming took off 3 bases at V and 0 bases at J, with 14 bases between the two ends. The V gene's germline CDR1 is DFQATT and CDR2 SNEGSKA (reference sequence).

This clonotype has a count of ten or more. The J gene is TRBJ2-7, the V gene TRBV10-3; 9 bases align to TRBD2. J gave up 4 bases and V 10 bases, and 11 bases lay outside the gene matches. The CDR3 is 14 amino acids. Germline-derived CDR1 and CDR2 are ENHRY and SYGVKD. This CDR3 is CATGPLAGAYEQYF. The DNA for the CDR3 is TGTGCCACCGGACCTTTAGCGGGAGCTTACGAGCAGTACTTC.

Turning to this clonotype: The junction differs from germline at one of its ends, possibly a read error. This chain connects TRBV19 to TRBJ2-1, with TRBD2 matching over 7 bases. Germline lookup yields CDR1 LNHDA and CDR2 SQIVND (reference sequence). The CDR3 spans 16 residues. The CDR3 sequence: CASSMEAGSGNNEQFF. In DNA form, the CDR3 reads TGCGCCAGTAGTATGGAAGCGGGAAGTGGGAACAATGAGCAGTTCTTC.

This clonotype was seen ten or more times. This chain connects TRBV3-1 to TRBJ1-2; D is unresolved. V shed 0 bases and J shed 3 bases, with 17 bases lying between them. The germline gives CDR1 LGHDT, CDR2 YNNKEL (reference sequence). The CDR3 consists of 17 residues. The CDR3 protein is CASSQDGTLDLDYGYTF. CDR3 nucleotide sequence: TGTGCCAGCAGCCAAGATGGTACGTTGGACCTCGACTATGGCTACACCTTC. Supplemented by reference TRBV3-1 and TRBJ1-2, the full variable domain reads DTAVSQTPKYLVTQMGNDKSIKCEQNLGHDTMYWYKQDSKKFLKIMFSYNNKELIINETVPNRFSPKSPDKAHLNLHINSLELGDSAVYFCASSQDGTLDLDYGYTFGSGTRLTVV.

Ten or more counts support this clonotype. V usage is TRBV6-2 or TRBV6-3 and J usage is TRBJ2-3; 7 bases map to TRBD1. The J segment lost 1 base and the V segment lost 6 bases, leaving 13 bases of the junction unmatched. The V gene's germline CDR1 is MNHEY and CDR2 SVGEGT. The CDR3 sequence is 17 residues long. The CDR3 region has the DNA TGTGCCAGCAGCCCAGGCCCAAGGACAGGACGCACAGATACGCAGTATTTT. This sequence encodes CASSPGPRTGRTDTQYF.

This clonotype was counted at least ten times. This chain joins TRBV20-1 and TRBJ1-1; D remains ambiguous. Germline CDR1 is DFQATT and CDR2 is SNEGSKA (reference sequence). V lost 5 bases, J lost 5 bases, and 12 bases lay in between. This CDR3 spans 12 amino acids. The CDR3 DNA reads TGCAGTGCTCATCCCGGGATGACTGAAGCTTTCTTT. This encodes CSAHPGMTEAFF.

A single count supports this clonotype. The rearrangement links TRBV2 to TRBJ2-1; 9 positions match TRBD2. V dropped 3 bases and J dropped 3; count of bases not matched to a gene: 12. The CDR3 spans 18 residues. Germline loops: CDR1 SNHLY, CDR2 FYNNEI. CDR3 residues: CASSDPRLAAEHYNEQFF. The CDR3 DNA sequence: TGTGCCAGCAGTGACCCTAGACTAGCGGCAGAGCACTACAATGAGCAGTTCTTC. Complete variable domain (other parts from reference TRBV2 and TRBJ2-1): EPEVTQTPSHQVTQMGQEVILRCVPISNHLYFYWYRQILGQKVEFLVSFYNNEISEKSEIFDDQFSVERPDGSNFTLKIRSTKLEDSAMYFCASSDPRLAAEHYNEQFFGPGTRLTVL.

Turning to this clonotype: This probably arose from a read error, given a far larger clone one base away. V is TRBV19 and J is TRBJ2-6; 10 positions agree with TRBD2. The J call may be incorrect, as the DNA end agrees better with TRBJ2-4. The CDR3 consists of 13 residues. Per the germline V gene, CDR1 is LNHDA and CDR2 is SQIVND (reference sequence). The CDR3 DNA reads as TGTGCCAGTAGTACCCTAGCGGGAGACGATCAGTACTTC. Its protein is CASSTLAGDDQYF.

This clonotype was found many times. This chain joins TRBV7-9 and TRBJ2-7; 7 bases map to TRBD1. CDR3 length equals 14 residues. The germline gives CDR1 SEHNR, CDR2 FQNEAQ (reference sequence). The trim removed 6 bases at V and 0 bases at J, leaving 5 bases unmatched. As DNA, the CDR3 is TGTGCCAGCAGTGGGGACAGTTACTCCTACGAGCAGTACTTC. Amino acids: CASSGDSYSYEQYF. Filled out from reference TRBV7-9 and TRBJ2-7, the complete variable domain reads DTGVSQNPRHKITKRGQNVTFRCDPISEHNRLYWYRQTLGQGPEFLTYFQNEAQLEKSRLLSDRFSAERPKGSFSTLEIQRTEQGDSAMYLCASSGDSYSYEQYFGPGTRLTVT.

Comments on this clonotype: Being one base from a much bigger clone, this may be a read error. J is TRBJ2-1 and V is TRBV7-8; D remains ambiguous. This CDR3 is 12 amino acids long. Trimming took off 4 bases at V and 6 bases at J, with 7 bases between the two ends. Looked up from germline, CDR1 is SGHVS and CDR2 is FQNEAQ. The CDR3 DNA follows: TGTGCCAGCAGCTCGCCGGGCAATGAGCAGTTCTTC. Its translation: CASSSPGNEQFF. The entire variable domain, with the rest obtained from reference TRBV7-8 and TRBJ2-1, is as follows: GAGVSQSPRYKVAKRGQDVALRCDPISGHVSLFWYQQALGQGPEFLTYFQNEAQLDKSGLPSDRFFAERPEGSVSTLKIQRTQQEDSAVYLCASSSPGNEQFFGPGTRLTVL.

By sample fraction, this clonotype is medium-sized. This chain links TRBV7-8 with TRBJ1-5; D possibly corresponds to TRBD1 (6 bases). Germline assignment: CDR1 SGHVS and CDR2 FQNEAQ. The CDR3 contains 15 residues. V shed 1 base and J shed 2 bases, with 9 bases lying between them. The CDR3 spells CASSLGAGGNQPQHF. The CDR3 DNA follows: TGTGCCAGCAGCTTAGGGGCAGGGGGCAATCAGCCCCAGCATTTT.

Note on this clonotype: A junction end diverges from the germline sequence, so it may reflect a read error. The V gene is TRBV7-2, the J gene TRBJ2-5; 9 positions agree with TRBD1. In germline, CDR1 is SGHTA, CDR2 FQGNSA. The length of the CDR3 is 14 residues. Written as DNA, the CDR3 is TGTGCCAGCATCTTAACGACAGGGGGAGAGACCCAGTACTTT. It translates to CASILTTGGETQYF.